The 32 T cell receptor beta chains below all came from one sample that was sequenced in a study of vaccination and CD4 T cells after COVID-19. Sample time point: late sampling 161 to 241 days after vaccination in a few convalescent patients. Treatment: approximately nine-day PBMC culture with coronavirus spike peptide pools or control peptides (ViraFEST assay). Antigens of these TCRs are unknown. Sequencing of the DNA from cultured CD4+ T cells was carried out with the Oncomine TCR Beta short-read assay. In TCRdb, the PCR reads were re-called with MiXCR into one record per CDR3 protein. Counted here are more than 20,000 distinct CDR3 sequences, 42% occurring once; the ten biggest clones make up 4.1%. Sequencing used CD4+ T cells from blood, cultured in vitro, obtained about 7 months after SARS-CoV-2 vaccination. The receptors were sampled from a human donor who had recovered from COVID-19.

This chain joins TRBV24-1 and TRBJ2-7; D possibly matches TRBD1 or TRBD2 (6 bases each). Trimming removed 5 bases at V and 3 bases at J, with 10 bases between. From germline, CDR1 is KGHDR and CDR2 SFDVKD. This CDR3 region has 13 residues. In DNA form, the CDR3 reads TGTGCCACCAGTGGAGGGGGGCGCTACGAGCAGTACTTC. Protein product: CATSGGGRYEQYF.

This chain joins TRBV6-1 and TRBJ2-7, with TRBD2 as a possible D gene (5 bases). Deletions cut 7 bases from V and 3 bases from J, with 16 bases between. Germline V lookup: CDR1 MNHNS, CDR2 SASEGT. This CDR3 region has 14 residues. As DNA, the CDR3 is TGTGCCAGCAAGAGGGTTGTCCTCAGCTACGAGCAGTACTTC. Its protein product is CASKRVVLSYEQYF.

This clonotype was counted only a few times. The chain recombines TRBV20-1 with TRBJ2-2, with TRBD2 matching over 8 bases. Germline values: CDR1 DFQATT, CDR2 SNEGSKA (reference sequence). The CDR3 totals 14 residues. Trimming took 6 bases from V and 0 from J; bases not matched to a gene: 3. CDR3 DNA sequence: TGCAGTGCCTCACTAGCGGCGAACACCGGGGAGCTGTTTTTT. It is translated as CSASLAANTGELFF.

This clonotype was counted a few times. This chain uses TRBV24-1 with TRBJ2-1, with 7 bases lining up with TRBD1. The CDR3 consists of 15 residues. With 0 bases clipped from V and 6 bases from J, the junction kept 4 bases outside the gene matches. Germline assignment: CDR1 KGHDR and CDR2 SFDVKD. The CDR3 loop reads CATSDLSYRGNEQFF. CDR3 sequence (DNA): TGTGCCACCAGTGATTTGAGCTACAGGGGCAATGAGCAGTTCTTC.

The rearrangement joins TRBV7-2 to TRBJ1-2; 7 bases fit TRBD1. The length of the CDR3 is 16 residues. Germline-derived CDR1 and CDR2 are SGHTA and FQGNSA. Losses at the gene ends were 0 bases for V and 8 bases for J; bases not matched to a gene: 12. For the CDR3, the DNA is TGTGCCAGCAGCTTAGCGCAATCATATAACAGGGGCGGCTACACCTTC. It codes for CASSLAQSYNRGGYTF.

The table lists this clonotype with a few counts. V and J are TRBV7-4 and TRBJ2-1; D perhaps matches TRBD2 (5 bases). Germline loops: CDR1 SGHVT, CDR2 SQSDAQ. V lost 2 bases to trimming and J lost 13 bases, with 18 bases between them. There are 14 residues in the CDR3. DNA of the CDR3: TGTGCCAGCAGCTTATACAGCGGCGGATTGCGACAGTTCTTC. This encodes CASSLYSGGLRQFF.

This clonotype is categorized as medium-sized. The V call is TRBV7-2, the J call TRBJ1-2, with D unclear. V was pared by 2 bases and J by 1 base, with 8 bases between. Looked up from germline, CDR1 is SGHTA and CDR2 is FQGNSA. The CDR3 runs 14 residues. CDR3 coding DNA: TGTGCCAGCAGCTTAACCGATCTTAACTATGGCTACACCTTC. Protein: CASSLTDLNYGYTF.

This clonotype was counted once. This rearrangement joins TRBV7-9 to TRBJ2-1; D gene unclear. Germline CDR1 reads SEHNR; CDR2 reads FQNEAQ (reference sequence). The CDR3 is 14 residues long. Trimming shortened V by 5 bases and J by 5 bases, and 13 bases separated the two germline ends. The CDR3 DNA reads TGTGCCAGCAGCCTTGATAGGATTAACAATGAGCAGTTCTTC. It codes for CASSLDRINNEQFF.

The chain employs TRBV20-1 and TRBJ1-5; D is unclear. V was clipped by 0 bases and J by 6 bases, with 9 bases between them. This CDR3 has 13 amino acids. Germline V gene data show CDR1 as DFQATT and CDR2 as SNEGSKA (reference sequence). This CDR3 is CSAREYKGQPQHF. The CDR3 DNA sequence: TGCAGTGCTAGAGAGTATAAGGGTCAGCCCCAGCATTTT.

V and J are TRBV2 and TRBJ2-7; D gene uncertain. This CDR3 spans 14 amino acids. The germline CDR1 and CDR2 sequences are SNHLY and FYNNEI. Trimming removed 4 bases at V and 5 bases at J, with 15 bases between. CDR3 sequence reads: CASSGFRTLNEQYF. The CDR3 DNA is TGTGCCAGCAGTGGTTTCAGGACCTTGAACGAGCAGTACTTC.

The V gene is TRBV28, the J gene TRBJ1-6, with D unresolved. Trimming pared 6 bases from V and 1 base from J, leaving 7 bases between. CDR3 length equals 14 residues. Germline-derived CDR1 and CDR2 are MDHEN and SYDVKM. The CDR3 DNA sequence: TGTGCCAGCAGGACGGGATCCTATAATTCACCCCTCCACTTT. It codes for CASRTGSYNSPLHF.

About this clonotype: At one end the junction does not follow the germline gene, possibly because of a read error. V usage is TRBV7-8 and J usage is TRBJ2-7; no definite D call. The CDR3 sequence is 19 residues long. The germline V gene has CDR1 SGHVS and CDR2 FQNEAQ. The CDR3 bases are TGTGCCAGCAGCTTAGCGCTCTACAGTGTCCGCCCAGGAAACTACGAGCAGCACTTC. This sequence encodes CASSLALYSVRPGNYEQHF.

The genes are TRBV20-1 and TRBJ2-1; D is perhaps TRBD2 (5 bases). CDR3 length: 14 residues. CDR1 and CDR2 (germline): DFQATT, SNEGSKA (reference sequence). Trimming stripped 2 bases from V and 3 bases from J, with 11 bases between. DNA for the CDR3: TGCAGTGCTAGATCCCCCGCGGGCTACAATGAGCAGTTCTTC. This translates into CSARSPAGYNEQFF.

The V call is TRBV7-8, the J call TRBJ2-1, with 8 nucleotides matching TRBD2. The DNA end is a closer match to TRBJ2-5, so the J assignment may be wrong. Germline V gene sequence: CDR1 SGHVS, CDR2 FQNEAQ. The CDR3 contains 16 residues. CDR3 DNA sequence: TGTGCCAGCAGGATTTTGGGCGGGGGGCGGGGGGAGACCCAGTACTTC. Amino acids: CASRILGGGRGETQYF.

CDR3 in amino acids: CASSDLAGAADTQYF. The DNA of the CDR3 is TGTGCCAGCAGTGACCTAGCGGGAGCGGCAGATACGCAGTATTTT. The V call is TRBV25-1, the J call TRBJ2-3; TRBD2 agrees at 10 bases. V was clipped by 3 bases and J by 4 bases; unmatched bases: 4. This CDR3 has 15 residues. Germline CDR1 reads MGHDK; CDR2 reads SYGVNS.

The rearrangement joins TRBV20-1 to TRBJ2-5; the D call may be TRBD1 or TRBD2 (5 bases each). With 8 bases removed from V and 5 bases from J, the gap between germline ends came to 15 bases. Germline V gene lookup returns CDR1 DFQATT and CDR2 SNEGSKA (reference sequence). The CDR3 totals 12 residues. CDR3 residues: CSPPEGRETQYF. DNA of the CDR3: TGCAGTCCCCCCGAGGGGCGGGAGACCCAGTACTTC.

This clonotype occurred a few times. The chain joins TRBV6-1 to TRBJ2-5; 13 positions match TRBD2. This CDR3 has 16 amino acids. J was trimmed by 1 base and V by 5 bases; bases with no gene match: 4. From germline, CDR1 is MNHNS and CDR2 SASEGT. The chain's CDR3 is CASSQRTSGGQETQYF. The DNA of the CDR3 is TGTGCCAGCAGTCAACGGACTAGCGGGGGCCAAGAGACCCAGTACTTC.

As to this clonotype: A read error may account for a junction end that differs from germline. The rearrangement joins TRBV28 to TRBJ1-6, with TRBD1 matching 8 bases. CDR1 and CDR2 from the germline V gene are MDHEN and SYDVKM. CDR3 length: 18 amino acids. CDR3 nucleotide sequence: TGTGCCGGCAGAATCCCGGGACAGGAGACCTCCTATAATTCACCCCTCCACTTT. This encodes CAGRIPGQETSYNSPLHF.

The rearrangement links TRBV6-5 to TRBJ2-1; TRBD2 is a possible D gene (5 bases). This CDR3 is 16 amino acids long. Per the germline V gene, CDR1 is MNHEY and CDR2 is SVGAGI. V dropped 0 bases and J dropped 4 bases, with 13 bases sitting between them. The CDR3, as DNA: TGTGCCAGCAGTTACTCCCCCGAAGGGAGTTACAATGAGCAGTTCTTC. Protein product: CASSYSPEGSYNEQFF.

This clonotype was counted once. This sequence joins TRBV7-8 and TRBJ1-1; D is unresolved. Germline CDR1 SGHVS, CDR2 FQNEAQ. This CDR3 contains 15 residues. The ends were cut back, 1 base at V and 1 base at J, with 10 bases in the middle. For the CDR3, the DNA is TGTGCCAGCAGCTTAGGTTCTCAGCCGAACACTGAAGCTTTCTTT. Its protein is CASSLGSQPNTEAFF.

This clonotype occurred a few times. The rearrangement links TRBV7-2 to TRBJ1-5; D gene unclear. The germline V and J ends were trimmed by 1 base and 4 bases, with 11 bases remaining between them. CDR3 size: 15 residues. The V gene's germline CDR1 is SGHTA and CDR2 FQGNSA. The CDR3 DNA follows: TGTGCCAGCAGCTTAGAAGTACGGACTAATCAGCCCCAGCATTTT. Translating it yields CASSLEVRTNQPQHF.

The rearrangement joins TRBV6-2 or TRBV6-3 to TRBJ2-7; 8 bases align to TRBD2. The J call may be in error: the DNA end matches TRBJ2-5 better. CDR3 size: 16 residues. The germline V gene has CDR1 MNHEY and CDR2 SVGEGT. This chain's CDR3 is CASSYSGTSLTETQYF. DNA of the CDR3: TGTGCCAGCAGTTACTCAGGGACTAGTTTAACCGAGACCCAGTACTTC.

This sequence joins TRBV2 and TRBJ2-2, with D uncertain. The CDR3 runs to 12 residues. Trimming stripped 6 bases from V and 6 bases from J, with 8 bases between. Germline CDR1 is SNHLY and CDR2 is FYNNEI. The CDR3 DNA sequence: TGTGCCAGCAGCCCGGTGGCCGGGGAGCTGTTTTTT. This gives the protein CASSPVAGELFF.

J is TRBJ1-5 and V is TRBV18; D is unclear. Trimming removed 0 bases at V and 16 bases at J, with 16 bases between. The CDR3 spans 13 residues. The germline V gene has CDR1 KGHSH and CDR2 LQKENI. The CDR3 nucleotides read TGTGCCAGCTCACCACCACCAGGTTTCCCTCCACATTTT. Protein: CASSPPPGFPPHF.

The genes are TRBV7-9 and TRBJ1-1; D is perhaps TRBD1 (5 bases). Germline CDR1 SEHNR, CDR2 FQNEAQ (reference sequence). This CDR3 has 15 residues. The V and J ends lost 7 bases and 1 base respectively, with 16 bases between them. The CDR3 coding sequence is TGTGCCAGCACCCCTCTAGCAGGGAGGAACACTGAAGCTTTCTTT. Protein sequence: CASTPLAGRNTEAFF. The full variable domain, completed using reference TRBV7-9 and TRBJ1-1, is DTGVSQNPRHKITKRGQNVTFRCDPISEHNRLYWYRQTLGQGPEFLTYFQNEAQLEKSRLLSDRFSAERPKGSFSTLEIQRTEQGDSAMYLCASTPLAGRNTEAFFGQGTRLTVV.

The gene calls are TRBV20-1 and TRBJ2-2, with 7 nucleotides matching TRBD2. Unmatched junction bases numbered 8, after V lost 0 bases and J lost 7 bases. CDR3 length equals 15 residues. Germline CDR1 DFQATT, CDR2 SNEGSKA (reference sequence). Here the CDR3 reads CSAREPAGSNGELFF. The CDR3 nucleotides read TGCAGTGCTAGAGAGCCAGCGGGATCGAACGGGGAGCTGTTTTTT.

The chain has TRBV20-1 and TRBJ2-7; D unresolved. The CDR3 is made up of 13 amino acids. Germline V lookup: CDR1 DFQATT, CDR2 SNEGSKA (reference sequence). V lost 2 bases and J lost 3, with 11 bases in between. In DNA, the CDR3 is TGCAGTGCTAGATCGGTGGGGTACTACGAGCAGTACTTC. This sequence encodes CSARSVGYYEQYF.

V and J are TRBV6-5 and TRBJ2-5, with D tentatively TRBD1 (5 bases). This CDR3 is built from 13 residues. The germline V and J ends were trimmed by 3 bases and 2 bases, with 7 bases remaining between them. The germline V gene has CDR1 MNHEY and CDR2 SVGAGI. DNA for the CDR3: TGTGCCAGCAGTTATGGGGCACAAGAGACCCAGTACTTC. Amino acids: CASSYGAQETQYF.

The V call is TRBV10-3, the J call TRBJ2-2; 8 nucleotides line up with TRBD1. The CDR3 runs 13 residues. With 3 bases clipped from V and 7 bases from J, the junction kept 1 base outside the gene matches. Looked up from germline, CDR1 is ENHRY and CDR2 is SYGVKD. The CDR3 loop is CAISDGTGGELFF. Written as DNA, the CDR3 is TGTGCCATCAGTGATGGGACAGGCGGGGAGCTGTTTTTT.

This rearrangement joins TRBV7-9 to TRBJ2-7, with D hard to call. Germline V gives CDR1 SEHNR, CDR2 FQNEAQ (reference sequence). The CDR3 has 15 amino acids. V gave up 0 bases and J gave up 1 base, with 10 bases separating them. CDR3 DNA: TGTGCCAGCAGCTTAGCGGGTACTGGTTCCTACGAGCAGTACTTC. Its protein product is CASSLAGTGSYEQYF.

This clonotype was counted only a few times. The chain couples TRBV28 to TRBJ1-2; no clear D gene. Trimming took 3 bases from V and 4 from J, leaving 6 bases between them. This CDR3 comprises 12 residues. Germline V gene lookup returns CDR1 MDHEN and CDR2 SYDVKM. The CDR3 is CASSFRGYGYTF. The CDR3 nucleotides read TGTGCCAGCAGTTTTCGGGGCTATGGCTACACCTTC.

This chain links TRBV6-5 with TRBJ2-1; TRBD2 matches 8 bases. The V gene end was trimmed by 4 bases and the J gene end by 2 bases; junction bases not matched to a gene: 4. Germline assignment: CDR1 MNHEY and CDR2 SVGAGI. The CDR3 consists of 15 residues. The CDR3 DNA reads as TGTGCCAGCAGTTTAGCGGGAAACCCCTACAATGAGCAGTTCTTC. Translated: CASSLAGNPYNEQFF.